Listed below are T cell receptor beta chains from one sample, sequenced in a study of shared clonotypes between healthy human individuals. Libraries were prepared by immunoSEQ multiplex PCR; TCRdb keeps only in-frame clonotypes and omits some of them. The repertoire holds millions of clones, with roughly 95% as singletons. Sample: naive CD4+ T cells sorted from blood. All receptors derive from a man aged 18 to 35 in good health. Both conserved end residues are part of each CDR3. A D gene is named only where the DNA matches it firmly. The size of a clone is reported for some rows only, either as once, few or many, or as a class for expanded clones.

TRBV9	-	-	TRBJ2-2	CASSVDQRGNTGELFF	TGTGCCAGCAGCGTAGACCAGAGAGGGAACACCGGGGAGCTGTTTTTT
TRBV5-6	-	TRBD1	TRBJ1-2	CASSYDYRGDWGYTF	TGTGCCAGCAGCTACGATTACAGGGGCGATTGGGGCTACACCTTC
TRBV7-9	-	TRBD2	TRBJ2-1	CASSSTSGGGNEQFF	TGTGCCAGCAGCTCGACTAGCGGGGGTGGGAATGAGCAGTTCTTC
TRBV11-3	-	TRBD1	TRBJ2-1	CASSPTTGGIGSNEQFF	TGTGCCAGCAGCCCAACGACAGGGGGCATAGGGTCCAATGAGCAGTTCTTC
TRBV18	-	-	TRBJ2-5	CASSPMGTQETQYF	TGTGCCAGCTCACCAATGGGGACCCAAGAGACCCAGTACTTC
TRBV28	once	-	TRBJ2-5	CASSSVWTEETQYF	TGTGCCAGCAGTTCCGTTTGGACAGAAGAGACCCAGTACTTC
TRBV19	-	TRBD2	TRBJ2-5	CASSSPGLVKETQYF	TGTGCCAGTAGTTCCCCGGGACTAGTAAAAGAGACCCAGTACTTC
TRBV7-2	-	-	TRBJ2-7	CASSLAQVGASYEQYF	TGTGCCAGCAGCTTAGCGCAGGTGGGAGCATCCTACGAGCAGTACTTC
TRBV23-1	-	-	TRBJ2-3	CASSHQMGLIRADTQYF	TGCGCCAGCAGTCACCAAATGGGACTCATCCGGGCAGATACGCAGTATTTT
TRBV6-6	-	-	TRBJ1-1	CASSPAGRMNTEAFF	TGTGCCAGCAGCCCGGCTGGGCGCATGAACACTGAAGCTTTCTTT
TRBV7-6	-	-	TRBJ2-4	CASSSTGAKNIQYF	TGTGCCAGCAGCTCAACCGGCGCCAAAAACATTCAGTACTTC
TRBV11-2	-	-	TRBJ1-2	CASSFVKRAGYGYTF	TGTGCCAGCAGCTTCGTAAAGAGGGCGGGCTATGGCTACACCTTC
TRBV4-2	-	-	TRBJ1-2	CASSQETGANYGYTF	TGTGCCAGCAGCCAAGAAACGGGAGCTAACTATGGCTACACCTTC
TRBV7-6	-	-	TRBJ1-1	CASSLGTPTEAFF	TGTGCCAGCAGCTTAGGTACCCCTACTGAAGCTTTCTTT
TRBV6-6	-	-	TRBJ2-2	CASRDLLSGELFF	TGTGCCAGCAGGGACCTTCTGAGCGGGGAGCTGTTTTTT
TRBV6-5	-	-	TRBJ2-7	CASRVASSYEQYF	TGTGCCAGCAGAGTAGCGTCCTCCTACGAGCAGTACTTC
TRBV11-2	-	TRBD2	TRBJ2-3	CASSSGTSGRPDTQYF	TGTGCCAGCAGCTCCGGGACTAGCGGGAGGCCAGATACGCAGTATTTT
TRBV7-2	-	-	TRBJ1-6	CASSFGGWDYNSPLHF	TGTGCCAGCAGCTTTGGGGGGTGGGATTATAATTCACCCCTCCACTTT
TRBV5-1	-	-	TRBJ2-7	CASSVGGTKTYEQYF	TGCGCCAGCAGCGTTGGGGGGACGAAAACCTACGAGCAGTACTTC
TRBV5-1	-	TRBD1	TRBJ2-5	CASSSTGTGLGETQYF	TGCGCCAGCAGCTCTACCGGGACAGGGCTGGGGGAGACCCAGTACTTC
TRBV7-2	-	-	TRBJ2-7	CASSLLVVNEQYF	TGTGCCAGCAGCTTATTAGTTGTAAACGAGCAGTACTTC
TRBV4-1	-	-	TRBJ1-2	CASSQGGVSYGYTF	TGCGCCAGCAGCCAAGGTGGAGTAAGCTATGGCTACACCTTC
TRBV9	-	-	TRBJ2-3	CASSGALSGSLPPTDTQYF	TGTGCCAGCAGCGGAGCCCTTAGCGGATCCTTACCCCCCACAGATACGCAGTATTTT
TRBV2	-	TRBD1	TRBJ1-4	CASSGTTGQGEKLFF	TGTGCCAGCAGTGGGACGACAGGGCAAGGCGAAAAACTGTTTTTT
TRBV9	-	TRBD1	TRBJ2-5	CASSVTTGMETQYF	TGTGCCAGCAGCGTCACGACAGGGATGGAGACCCAGTACTTC
TRBV15	once	-	TRBJ2-7	CATSRDHPMGQYF	TGTGCCACCAGCAGAGACCACCCCATGGGGCAGTACTTC
TRBV5-6	-	TRBD2	TRBJ2-1	CASSPGLAGGGGNEQFF	TGTGCCAGCAGCCCCGGACTAGCGGGAGGGGGTGGCAATGAGCAGTTCTTC
TRBV5-1	-	TRBD2	TRBJ2-7	CASSLSEPLPGLARGSYEQYF	TGCGCCAGCAGCTTGTCTGAGCCCCTCCCGGGACTAGCGAGAGGTTCCTACGAGCAGTACTTC
TRBV19	-	-	TRBJ1-5	CASNPGDWSNQPQHF	TGTGCCAGTAACCCAGGGGACTGGAGCAATCAGCCCCAGCATTTT
TRBV4-1	once	-	TRBJ1-5	CASSPEGVSNQPQHF	TGCGCCAGCAGCCCCGAGGGTGTGAGCAATCAGCCCCAGCATTTT
TRBV5-1	-	TRBD1	TRBJ1-5	CASSFSAGGNNQPQHF	TGCGCCAGCAGCTTCAGCGCAGGGGGGAATAATCAGCCCCAGCATTTT
TRBV11-2	few	TRBD1	TRBJ1-4	CASSLDFGTEGKLFF	TGTGCCAGCAGCTTAGATTTTGGGACAGAAGGAAAACTGTTTTTT
TRBV5-1	-	-	TRBJ2-2	CASSPPKAGELFF	TGCGCCAGCAGCCCGCCGAAGGCCGGGGAGCTGTTTTTT
TRBV10-2	-	TRBD1	TRBJ1-6	CASFPQEGQDNSPLHF	TGCGCCAGCTTCCCCCAGGAGGGACAGGATAATTCACCCCTCCACTTT
TRBV7-8	-	-	TRBJ1-2	CASSLALSTGWSNYGYTF	TGTGCCAGCAGCTTAGCGCTAAGTACAGGGTGGTCTAACTATGGCTACACCTTC
TRBV6-1	-	-	TRBJ1-5	CASSGSTNQPQHF	TGTGCCAGCAGCGGGAGTACCAATCAGCCCCAGCATTTT
TRBV9	-	-	TRBJ2-3	CASSVADLSTDTQYF	TGTGCCAGCAGCGTAGCCGACCTTAGCACAGATACGCAGTATTTT
TRBV21-1	-	-	TRBJ2-7	CASSKGGPGSSYEQYF	TGTGCCAGCAGCAAAGGGGGCCCAGGTAGCTCCTACGAGCAGTACTTC
TRBV7-9	once	-	TRBJ1-1	CASSLASQTEAFF	TGTGCCAGCAGCTTAGCGAGTCAGACTGAAGCTTTCTTT
TRBV6-5	-	-	TRBJ1-6	CASGRDVLGPLHF	TGTGCCAGCGGCCGGGACGTATTGGGTCCCCTCCACTTT
TRBV6-5	-	-	TRBJ1-2	CASSSLVLDRNYGYTF	TGTGCCAGCAGTTCTCTGGTATTGGACAGAAACTATGGCTACACCTTC
TRBV2	-	TRBD1	TRBJ1-5	CASSWGTGLYSNQPQHF	TGTGCCAGCAGTTGGGGGACAGGACTTTATAGCAATCAGCCCCAGCATTTT
TRBV11-1	-	TRBD2	TRBJ2-1	CASSLGTSGEGNVEQFF	TGTGCCAGCAGCTTAGGAACTAGCGGGGAGGGGAACGTAGAGCAGTTCTTC
TRBV9	-	TRBD2	TRBJ2-2	CASSDQLAGAVGELFF	TGTGCCAGCAGCGACCAACTAGCGGGAGCGGTCGGGGAGCTGTTTTTT
TRBV12-5	-	-	TRBJ2-2	CASGLNQKTGSNTGELFF	TGTGCTAGTGGTTTGAACCAGAAGACAGGATCGAACACCGGGGAGCTGTTTTTT
TRBV4-3	-	-	TRBJ2-5	CASSPVGPSGKETQYF	TGCGCCAGCAGCCCTGTAGGCCCGTCGGGAAAAGAGACCCAGTACTTC
TRBV7-2	-	-	TRBJ2-7	CASSLSPHRALYEQYF	TGTGCCAGCAGCTTATCCCCCCACAGGGCCCTCTACGAGCAGTACTTC
TRBV10-2	-	-	TRBJ2-1	CASSVQGSGVGEQFF	TGCGCCAGCAGTGTACAAGGGAGTGGGGTAGGGGAGCAGTTCTTC
TRBV7-8	-	TRBD1	TRBJ2-7	CASSPHRGQGLYEQYF	TGTGCCAGCAGCCCACACCGGGGACAGGGGCTTTACGAGCAGTACTTC
TRBV25-1	-	-	TRBJ2-7	CASRGSSYEQYF	TGTGCCAGCAGAGGCAGCTCCTACGAGCAGTACTTC